A selection of T cell receptor beta chains follows, all from one sample in a study of blood T cell repertoires in COVID-19. The data were produced by immunoSEQ multiplex PCR, yet TCRdb's version contains in-frame clones alone and is incomplete. The sample has about 98,000 clones, about 85% seen once. Material: peripheral blood. The receptors shown here come from a man aged 65-85 years with acute or convalescent COVID-19. CDR3s include the opening cysteine and the closing phenylalanine or tryptophan. The order of the fields is V gene, D gene, J gene, clone size, CDR3 length, CDR3 DNA, CDR3 protein. The D gene is left open where the match is weak. The listing skips clone size in some rows; elsewhere it reads once, few, many or a size class.

v_gene: TRBV9; d_gene: TRBD1; j_gene: TRBJ1-2; abundance: once; len: 14; CDR3nt: TGTGCCAGCAGCGTAGCCCGGACAGGGTGGAGTTACACCTTC; CDR3aa: CASSVARTGWSYTF
v_gene: TRBV7-2; d_gene: .; j_gene: TRBJ2-2; abundance: once; len: 12; CDR3nt: TGTGCCAGCAGCTTAGCCGGGGGGGAGCTGTTTTTT; CDR3aa: CASSLAGGELFF
v_gene: TRBV30; d_gene: TRBD1; j_gene: TRBJ1-5; abundance: .; len: 14; CDR3nt: TGTGCCTGGGGGGGATCAGGGGGCGAACAGCCCCAGCATTTT; CDR3aa: CAWGGSGGEQPQHF
v_gene: TRBV5-8; d_gene: TRBD2; j_gene: TRBJ2-7; abundance: .; len: 15; CDR3nt: TGTGCCAGCAGCTTGGTGGGGGGGAAATCCTACGAGCAGTACTTC; CDR3aa: CASSLVGGKSYEQYF
v_gene: TRBV28; d_gene: .; j_gene: TRBJ1-2; abundance: .; len: 13; CDR3nt: TGTGCCACCAGGAAGACAGGCAACTATGGCTACACCTTC; CDR3aa: CATRKTGNYGYTF
v_gene: TRBV7-8; d_gene: TRBD1; j_gene: TRBJ1-3; abundance: .; len: 16; CDR3nt: TGTGCCAGCAGCTTCAGGGGGCTAGGAGCTGGAAACACCATATATTTT; CDR3aa: CASSFRGLGAGNTIYF
v_gene: TRBV14; d_gene: .; j_gene: TRBJ2-1; abundance: .; len: 13; CDR3nt: TGTGCCAGCAGCCAAGGTTTTGCAGGGGAGGGGTTCTTC; CDR3aa: CASSQGFAGEGFF
v_gene: TRBV5-4; d_gene: TRBD2; j_gene: TRBJ2-5; abundance: once; len: 18; CDR3nt: TGTGCCAGCAGCTCTCCCGGCCGTCTAGCGGATCACCAAGAGACCCAGTACTTC; CDR3aa: CASSSPGRLADHQETQYF
v_gene: TRBV28; d_gene: TRBD2; j_gene: TRBJ2-1; abundance: .; len: 14; CDR3nt: TGTGCCAGCAGCTACGGACTAGCGGGGGCCGAGGGGTTCTTC; CDR3aa: CASSYGLAGAEGFF
v_gene: TRBV10-3; d_gene: TRBD2; j_gene: TRBJ2-5; abundance: .; len: 16; CDR3nt: TGTGCCATCAGCCCCACTAGCGGGGAAAACCAAGAGACCCAGTACTTC; CDR3aa: CAISPTSGENQETQYF
v_gene: TRBV28; d_gene: TRBD2; j_gene: TRBJ2-1; abundance: .; len: 15; CDR3nt: TGTGCCAGCAGTTTGGGGGGACTAGGCTACAATGAGCAGTTCTTC; CDR3aa: CASSLGGLGYNEQFF
v_gene: TRBV28; d_gene: TRBD2; j_gene: TRBJ2-1; abundance: few; len: 14; CDR3nt: TGTGCCAGCAGAAAAGCGGGGGGCGGCAATGAGCAGTTCTTC; CDR3aa: CASRKAGGGNEQFF
v_gene: TRBV7-9; d_gene: TRBD1; j_gene: TRBJ2-7; abundance: .; len: 12; CDR3nt: TGTGCCAGCAGCTGGGAGACAGGGGAGCAGTACTTC; CDR3aa: CASSWETGEQYF
v_gene: TRBV7-8; d_gene: TRBD2; j_gene: TRBJ2-1; abundance: .; len: 15; CDR3nt: TGTGCCAGCAGCTTAGTACTAGCGGGACGCAATGAGCAGTTCTTC; CDR3aa: CASSLVLAGRNEQFF
v_gene: TRBV7-6; d_gene: .; j_gene: TRBJ1-4; abundance: .; len: 13; CDR3nt: TGTGCCAGCAGTCCTACCGTGAATGAAAAACTGTTTTTT; CDR3aa: CASSPTVNEKLFF
v_gene: TRBV5-1; d_gene: .; j_gene: TRBJ2-2; abundance: .; len: 13; CDR3nt: TGCGCCAGCAGCTTCGGGGACACCGGGGAGCTGTTTTTT; CDR3aa: CASSFGDTGELFF
v_gene: TRBV21-1; d_gene: .; j_gene: TRBJ2-1; abundance: .; len: 15; CDR3nt: TGTGCCAGCAGCAAACCCCACCCCGGGTCTGGAGAGCAGTTCTTC; CDR3aa: CASSKPHPGSGEQFF
v_gene: TRBV5-1; d_gene: TRBD1; j_gene: TRBJ1-3; abundance: .; len: 15; CDR3nt: TGCGCCAGCAGCCTGGACAGGGAATCTGGAAACACCATATATTTT; CDR3aa: CASSLDRESGNTIYF
v_gene: TRBV5-6; d_gene: .; j_gene: TRBJ1-5; abundance: .; len: 13; CDR3nt: TGTGCCAGCAGCTCGGCTAGTAATCAGCCCCAGCATTTT; CDR3aa: CASSSASNQPQHF
v_gene: TRBV7-9; d_gene: TRBD2; j_gene: TRBJ2-5; abundance: .; len: 14; CDR3nt: TGTGCCAGCAGCTTATTGACTAGCACGAAGACCCAGTACTTC; CDR3aa: CASSLLTSTKTQYF
v_gene: TRBV5-1; d_gene: .; j_gene: TRBJ1-3; abundance: .; len: 14; CDR3nt: TGCGCCAGCAGCTTGGTCGGGGGAGGAAACACCATATATTTT; CDR3aa: CASSLVGGGNTIYF
v_gene: TRBV4-2; d_gene: TRBD2; j_gene: TRBJ2-3; abundance: .; len: 17; CDR3nt: TGTGCCAGCAGCCAGACCGGGACTAGCGGGGGCACAGATACGCAGTATTTT; CDR3aa: CASSQTGTSGGTDTQYF
v_gene: TRBV5-4; d_gene: .; j_gene: TRBJ1-2; abundance: .; len: 12; CDR3nt: TGTGCCAGCAGTGGGGGAGGGGGAGGCTACACCTTC; CDR3aa: CASSGGGGGYTF
v_gene: TRBV19; d_gene: TRBD1; j_gene: TRBJ1-6; abundance: .; len: 14; CDR3nt: TGTGCCAGTAGGCCGACAGGGCCCAATTCACCCCTCCACTTT; CDR3aa: CASRPTGPNSPLHF
v_gene: TRBV28; d_gene: .; j_gene: TRBJ1-6; abundance: once; len: 16; CDR3nt: TGTGCCAGCAGTCTCGGACATGGTCGTTCGAATTCACCCCTCCACTTT; CDR3aa: CASSLGHGRSNSPLHF
v_gene: TRBV20-1; d_gene: .; j_gene: TRBJ2-1; abundance: .; len: 15; CDR3nt: TGCAGTGCTAGTCGGGGGGCGAGCTCCTACAATGAGCAGTTCTTC; CDR3aa: CSASRGASSYNEQFF
v_gene: TRBV5-4; d_gene: TRBD1; j_gene: TRBJ2-7; abundance: .; len: 15; CDR3nt: TGTGCCAGCAGTTCCGGGACAGATCGCTCCTACGAGCAGTACTTC; CDR3aa: CASSSGTDRSYEQYF
v_gene: TRBV2; d_gene: TRBD1; j_gene: TRBJ1-5; abundance: .; len: 14; CDR3nt: TGTGCCAGCATGGGCGCAGGGGGAAATCAGCCCCAGCATTTT; CDR3aa: CASMGAGGNQPQHF
v_gene: TRBV5-4; d_gene: TRBD1; j_gene: TRBJ1-5; abundance: .; len: 14; CDR3nt: TGTGCCAGCAGCGAGGGACAGGGGAATCAGCCCCAGCATTTT; CDR3aa: CASSEGQGNQPQHF
v_gene: TRBV9; d_gene: .; j_gene: TRBJ2-2; abundance: .; len: 15; CDR3nt: TGTGCCAGCAGCGTAGCGTCCTCGAACACCGGGGAGCTGTTTTTT; CDR3aa: CASSVASSNTGELFF